The 27 T cell receptor beta chains below all came from one sample that was sequenced in a study of T cell responses to AZD1222 COVID-19 vaccine. Sequencing used immunoSEQ multiplex PCR; TCRdb keeps in-frame clones, though not all of them. The sample carries about 180,000 clones, 87% recorded once. The sequences come from peripheral blood, collected on day 0 of AZD1222 vaccination. Receptors were obtained from an adult in good health.

The chain uses TRBV27 and TRBJ1-6, with D unclear. The CDR3 is made up of 13 amino acids. The V and J ends lost 4 bases and 5 bases respectively, with 6 bases between them. Per the germline V gene, CDR1 is MNHEY and CDR2 is SMNVEV (reference sequence). The CDR3 DNA reads as TGTGCCAGCAGTTATGCAGATAATTCACCCCTCCACTTT. Translating it yields CASSYADNSPLHF.

The count of this clone is one. The chain links TRBV7-9 to TRBJ1-5, with 8 bases matching TRBD1. Germline CDR1 and CDR2: SEHNR and FQNEAQ (reference sequence). The CDR3 spans 15 residues. V lost 7 bases to trimming and J lost 9 bases; unmatched junction nucleotides: 14. CDR3 protein: CASIGGGQGEPPQHF. The CDR3 DNA sequence: TGTGCCAGCATCGGGGGCGGACAGGGAGAGCCGCCCCAGCATTTT. The variable domain in full, with the rest retrieved from reference TRBV7-9 and TRBJ1-5, is DTGVSQNPRHKITKRGQNVTFRCDPISEHNRLYWYRQTLGQGPEFLTYFQNEAQLEKSRLLSDRFSAERPKGSFSTLEIQRTEQGDSAMYLCASIGGGQGEPPQHFGDGTRLSIL.

The rearrangement uses TRBV15 and TRBJ2-7; 8 bases fit TRBD1. V was clipped by 3 bases and J by 5 bases; unmatched bases: 12. The germline V gene encodes CDR1 LNHNV and CDR2 YYDKDF (reference sequence). The CDR3 has 16 residues. CDR3 residues: CATSSDGGRGLHEQYF. DNA for the CDR3: TGTGCCACCAGCAGTGACGGTGGCAGGGGGCTCCACGAGCAGTACTTC.

The rearrangement links TRBV10-3 to TRBJ2-1; TRBD2 agrees at 7 bases. The CDR3 totals 16 residues. Germline V gene data show CDR1 as ENHRY and CDR2 as SYGVKD. V trimming: 3 bases; J trimming: 6 bases; junction bases outside the gene matches: 11. CDR3 region: CAISDPHGLGPNEQFF. The DNA of the CDR3 is TGTGCCATCAGTGACCCTCATGGACTAGGTCCCAATGAGCAGTTCTTC.

The chain joins TRBV11-1 to TRBJ2-1; D is perhaps TRBD2 (6 bases). Germline CDR1 and CDR2: SGHAT and FQDESV (reference sequence). The V gene lost 3 bases and the J gene lost 1 base, with 10 bases spanning the gap. This CDR3 has 15 amino acids. This chain's CDR3 is CASSLGGGSYNEQFF. The CDR3 DNA is TGTGCCAGCAGCTTGGGAGGAGGGTCCTACAATGAGCAGTTCTTC.

The chain links TRBV12-3 or TRBV12-4 to TRBJ1-2; D is uncertain. The CDR3 contains 12 residues. V lost 8 bases, J lost 2 bases, and 9 bases lay in between. In nucleotides, the CDR3 is TGTGCCAGCGACGTCGAGAACTATGGCTACACCTTC. This translates into CASDVENYGYTF.

V and J are TRBV5-1 and TRBJ1-1; TRBD1 agrees at 9 bases. The germline gives CDR1 SGHRS, CDR2 YFSETQ. CDR3 length: 12 residues. The ends lost 4 bases at V and 7 bases at J; junction bases unmatched: 2. This CDR3 is CASSRDRDEAFF. CDR3 coding DNA: TGCGCCAGCAGCCGGGACAGGGATGAAGCTTTCTTT.

This chain uses TRBV6-4 with TRBJ1-5; tentatively, D is TRBD1 (5 bases). Germline CDR1 reads MRHNA; CDR2 reads SNTAGT. The CDR3 is made up of 15 amino acids. Trimming cost V 3 bases and J 6 bases, with 15 bases left between them. DNA of the CDR3: TGTGCCAGCAGTGAGGCTGGGGGGTCGGGTCAGCCCCAGCATTTT. Residues: CASSEAGGSGQPQHF.

The chain links TRBV5-6 to TRBJ1-4; no definite D call. The CDR3 loop spans 14 amino acids. Germline CDR1 reads SGHDT; CDR2 reads YYEEEE. Between the trimmed V and J ends, which lost 1 base and 5 bases, there was a span of 9 bases. CDR3 protein: CASSLTFQNEKLFF. The CDR3 coding sequence is TGTGCCAGCAGCTTGACGTTTCAGAATGAAAAACTGTTTTTT.

This chain uses TRBV5-1 with TRBJ1-4; D perhaps matches TRBD1 (5 bases). CDR1 SGHRS and CDR2 YFSETQ come from the germline V gene. CDR3 length equals 16 residues. V dropped 0 bases and J dropped 7 bases, with 16 bases sitting between them. The CDR3 DNA sequence: TGCGCCAGCAGCTTGGATCCAGGGTCCGCGGGTGAAAAACTGTTTTTT. This codes for CASSLDPGSAGEKLFF.

The V gene is TRBV9, the J gene TRBJ2-1; maybe TRBD2 (6 bases). Trimming took off 0 bases at V and 4 bases at J, with 20 bases between the two ends. CDR3 length: 18 amino acids. CDR1 SGDLS and CDR2 YYNGEE come from the germline V gene. The CDR3 reads CASSVGVLSSGKYNEQFF. CDR3 DNA sequence: TGTGCCAGCAGCGTAGGCGTCCTGAGTAGCGGTAAATACAATGAGCAGTTCTTC.

The chain links TRBV6-5 to TRBJ2-5; the D gene is possibly TRBD2 (6 bases). The CDR3 has 14 amino acids. Looked up from germline, CDR1 is MNHEY and CDR2 is SVGAGI. V was pared by 2 bases and J by 7 bases, with 14 bases between. CDR3 protein: CASSYRQPEGTQYF. The CDR3 DNA reads as TGTGCCAGCAGTTACCGTCAGCCGGAGGGGACCCAGTACTTC.

This rearrangement joins TRBV30 to TRBJ1-3, with a possible D match to TRBD1 (6 bases). There are 13 residues in the CDR3. Germline CDR1 GTSNPN, CDR2 SVGIG (reference sequence). V lost 4 bases and J 3 bases, leaving 10 bases between the germline ends. The DNA of the CDR3 is TGTGCCTGGATTAGGGGGGTTGGAAACACCATATATTTT. This encodes CAWIRGVGNTIYF.

CDR3 coding DNA: TGTGCCAGTAGTATAGTTTTCACAGATACGCAGTATTTT. Residues: CASSIVFTDTQYF. The chain is built from TRBV19 and TRBJ2-3; no definite D call. Germline CDR1 LNHDA, CDR2 SQIVND (reference sequence). The CDR3 has 13 residues. V lost 1 base and J lost 2, with 4 bases in between.

The chain links TRBV29-1 to TRBJ2-7, with D perhaps matching TRBD1 (6 bases). Germline CDR1 and CDR2: SQVTM and ANQGSEA. V shed 6 bases and J shed 0 bases, with 21 bases lying between them. The CDR3 extends over 16 amino acids. The CDR3 protein is CSVLKGHLPTSYEQYF. CDR3 DNA sequence: TGCAGCGTCCTAAAGGGACACCTACCTACCTCCTACGAGCAGTACTTC.

V usage is TRBV11-3 and J usage is TRBJ2-1; 13 bases fit TRBD2. Losses at the gene ends were 2 bases for V and 4 bases for J; bases not matched to a gene: 8. The CDR3 is 18 residues long. The germline CDR1 and CDR2 sequences are SGHNT and YENEEA. The CDR3 is CASSLLGLAGDPYNEQFF. CDR3 in DNA: TGTGCCAGCAGCTTATTAGGACTAGCGGGAGACCCATACAATGAGCAGTTCTTC. The full variable domain, completed using reference TRBV11-3 and TRBJ2-1, is EAGVVQSPRYKIIEKKQPVAFWCNPISGHNTLYWYLQNLGQGPELLIRYENEEAVDDSQLPKDRFSAERLKGVDSTLKIQPAELGDSAVYLCASSLLGLAGDPYNEQFFGPGTRLTVL.

The J gene is TRBJ2-1, the V gene TRBV7-8, with TRBD1 as a possible D gene (6 bases). The CDR3 extends over 14 amino acids. Germline V gene sequence: CDR1 SGHVS, CDR2 FQNEAQ. V was clipped by 5 bases and J by 0 bases, with 8 bases between them. The CDR3 spells CASSAGDSYNEQFF. The DNA for the CDR3 is TGTGCCAGCAGCGCAGGGGACTCCTACAATGAGCAGTTCTTC. The full variable domain, completed using reference TRBV7-8 and TRBJ2-1, is GAGVSQSPRYKVAKRGQDVALRCDPISGHVSLFWYQQALGQGPEFLTYFQNEAQLDKSGLPSDRFFAERPEGSVSTLKIQRTQQEDSAVYLCASSAGDSYNEQFFGPGTRLTVL.

The table lists this clone with a count of one. V is TRBV30 and J is TRBJ2-1; D gene unclear. V lost 0 bases to trimming and J lost 11 bases, with 14 bases between them. Germline-derived CDR1 and CDR2 are GTSNPN and SVGIG (reference sequence). The CDR3 has 13 amino acids. CDR3 bases: TGTGCCTGGAGTGTACTGAGCCAATCCAAGCAGTTCTTC. Translating it yields CAWSVLSQSKQFF. The full variable domain, in which reference TRBV30 and TRBJ2-1 provide the parts outside the CDR3, is SQTIHQWPATLVQPVGSPLSLECTVEGTSNPNLYWYRQAAGRGLQLLFYSVGIGQISSEVPQNLSASRPQDRQFILSSKKLLLSDSGFYLCAWSVLSQSKQFFGPGTRLTVL.

The V and J genes are TRBV28 and TRBJ1-2; D gene ambiguous. The V end was cut by 7 bases, the J end by 4 bases, with 13 bases between. CDR3 length: 13 amino acids. The germline V gene has CDR1 MDHEN and CDR2 SYDVKM. The chain's CDR3 is CASTLPGGYGYTF. The CDR3 DNA sequence: TGTGCCAGCACCCTCCCAGGTGGCTATGGCTACACCTTC.

Here the CDR3 reads CAWSRLTSNQPQHF. In nucleotides, the CDR3 is TGTGCCTGGAGTCGGCTGACTAGCAATCAGCCCCAGCATTTT. The genes are TRBV30 and TRBJ1-5; no reliable D call. Germline V gene sequence: CDR1 GTSNPN, CDR2 SVGIG (reference sequence). The CDR3 totals 14 residues. V was trimmed by 2 bases and J by 0 bases, leaving 8 bases between them.

V gene TRBV6-4 combines with J gene TRBJ1-1, with a possible D match to TRBD1 (5 bases). Germline assignment: CDR1 MRHNA and CDR2 SNTAGT. Between the trimmed V and J ends, which lost 6 bases and 3 bases, there was a span of 11 bases. This CDR3 comprises 13 residues. The CDR3: CASSQTEYTEAFF. The DNA of the CDR3 is TGTGCCAGCAGCCAGACAGAGTACACTGAAGCTTTCTTT.

The chain carries TRBV28 and TRBJ1-5; D not resolved. The CDR3 extends over 14 amino acids. V shed 4 bases and J shed 1 base, with 8 bases lying between them. The germline CDR1 and CDR2 sequences are MDHEN and SYDVKM. The CDR3 reads CASSSGGSNQPQHF. In DNA, the CDR3 is TGTGCCAGCAGTTCGGGTGGGAGCAATCAGCCCCAGCATTTT.

The CDR3 DNA sequence: TGTGCCAGCAGAACGACAGGGGTGAACACCGGGGAGCTGTTTTTT. It encodes CASRTTGVNTGELFF. This chain links TRBV25-1 with TRBJ2-2; 8 bases align to TRBD1. V was pared by 6 bases and J by 1 base, with 4 bases of the junction left unmatched. Per germline, CDR1 MGHDK and CDR2 SYGVNS. CDR3 size: 15 residues.

The chain links TRBV18 to TRBJ1-4; weak D call: TRBD1 (6 bases). The CDR3 is made up of 13 amino acids. Per germline, CDR1 KGHSH and CDR2 LQKENI. Trimming shortened V by 4 bases and J by 7 bases, and 10 bases separated the two germline ends. CDR3 residues: CASSQGEVEKLFF. As DNA, the CDR3 is TGTGCCAGCTCACAGGGGGAGGTTGAAAAACTGTTTTTT.

This sequence joins TRBV10-3 and TRBJ1-5; 8 bases match TRBD1. CDR3 size: 15 residues. Trimming cost V 2 bases and J 2 bases; bases outside gene matches: 2. Germline-derived CDR1 and CDR2 are ENHRY and SYGVKD. The CDR3 nucleotides read TGTGCCATCAGTGAGGACAGGGGAGGCAATCAGCCCCAGCATTTT. It is translated as CAISEDRGGNQPQHF.

For the CDR3, the DNA is TGTGCCAGCAGTCGCGTGACAGGGGTCGAAAAACTGTTTTTT. Translated, it gives CASSRVTGVEKLFF. The chain links TRBV6-5 to TRBJ1-4; 8 bases align to TRBD1. Germline CDR1 reads MNHEY; CDR2 reads SVGAGI. The V and J ends lost 5 bases and 8 bases, in that order; junction bases with no gene match: 7. The CDR3 covers 14 residues.

The rearrangement links TRBV5-4 to TRBJ1-2; D call uncertain. Germline CDR1 is SGHNT and CDR2 is YYREEE (reference sequence). The CDR3 spans 14 residues. Trimming took 4 bases from V and 4 from J, leaving 14 bases between them. The CDR3 spells CASSPGGRSYGYTF. DNA for the CDR3: TGTGCCAGCAGCCCCGGAGGGCGGTCCTATGGCTACACCTTC.